The 25 T cell receptor beta chains listed next were all sequenced from one sample in a study of blood T cell repertoires in COVID-19. The data were produced by immunoSEQ multiplex PCR, yet TCRdb's version contains in-frame clones alone and is incomplete. The repertoire holds 200,000 to 300,000 clones, with 86% as singletons. Material: peripheral blood. These receptors all stem from a man older than 75 with acute or convalescent COVID-19.

This rearrangement joins TRBV5-1 to TRBJ2-5, with 9 bases identical to TRBD1. The CDR3 has 15 amino acids. Germline-derived CDR1 and CDR2 are SGHRS and YFSETQ. The trim removed 1 base at V and 1 base at J, leaving 2 bases unmatched. The CDR3 DNA reads TGCGCCAGCAGCTTGACAGGGGGCTCCCAAGAGACCCAGTACTTC. Translating it yields CASSLTGGSQETQYF.

The CDR3 reads CASSPDWGDTEAFF. The CDR3 coding sequence is TGTGCCAGCTCACCTGATTGGGGCGACACTGAAGCTTTCTTT. The rearrangement links TRBV18 to TRBJ1-1, with D possibly being TRBD1 (5 bases). Germline CDR1 KGHSH, CDR2 LQKENI. The CDR3 is 14 amino acids. V lost 3 bases and J lost 3, with 11 bases in between. Together with reference TRBV18 and TRBJ1-1, the CDR3 gives the full variable domain: NAGVMQNPRHLVRRRGQEARLRCSPMKGHSHVYWYRQLPEEGLKFMVYLQKENIIDESGMPKERFSAEFPKEGPSILRIQQVVRGDSAAYFCASSPDWGDTEAFFGQGTRLTVV.

The chain has TRBV5-6 and TRBJ2-5; D gene ambiguous. Trimming removed 4 bases from V and 5 bases from J, with 12 bases in between. Germline assignment: CDR1 SGHDT and CDR2 YYEEEE. The CDR3 has 13 residues. The DNA for the CDR3 is TGTGCCAGCAGCCCAACCCCCCGGGAGACCCAGTACTTC. Translating gives CASSPTPRETQYF.

This chain connects TRBV9 to TRBJ1-1; D gene uncertain. The CDR3 totals 14 residues. V lost 2 bases, J lost 4 bases, and 12 bases lay in between. Germline loops: CDR1 SGDLS, CDR2 YYNGEE. CDR3 protein: CASSVNTVPTEAFF. CDR3 in DNA: TGTGCCAGCAGCGTGAATACAGTACCCACTGAAGCTTTCTTT.

CDR3 coding DNA: TGTGCCAGCAGCCAAGGACTCTATAATTCACCCCTCCACTTT. Protein sequence: CASSQGLYNSPLHF. The V gene is TRBV3-1 (or the pseudogene TRBV3-2), the J gene TRBJ1-6; D ambiguous. CDR1 is LGHDT, CDR2 YNNKEL, per germline (reference sequence). This CDR3 contains 14 residues. Between the trimmed V and J ends, which lost 1 base and 3 bases, there was a span of 4 bases.

The V gene is TRBV5-5, the J gene TRBJ1-4; D gene ambiguous. Germline loops: CDR1 SGHKS, CDR2 YYEKEE (reference sequence). Between the trimmed V and J ends, which lost 0 bases and 4 bases, there was a span of 7 bases. The CDR3 is made up of 14 amino acids. CDR3 amino acids: CASSLDGVNEKLFF. Here the CDR3 DNA reads TGTGCCAGCAGCTTGGACGGGGTTAATGAAAAACTGTTTTTT.

This clone was observed once. This rearrangement joins TRBV14 to TRBJ1-4, with a weak D call TRBD1 (6 bases). V lost 4 bases and J 11 bases, leaving 20 bases between the germline ends. This CDR3 comprises 15 residues. CDR1 and CDR2 (germline): SGHDN, FVKESK. DNA for the CDR3: TGTGCCAGCAGCCCCGTTCCCGGGAGGGGGGGGAAACTGTTTTTT. Translated, it gives CASSPVPGRGGKLFF.

The chain employs TRBV5-1 and TRBJ2-3, with TRBD2 as a possible D gene (5 bases). From germline, CDR1 is SGHRS and CDR2 YFSETQ. The CDR3 is made up of 13 amino acids. V lost 0 bases and J lost 8, with 10 bases in between. The CDR3 protein is CASSLAASRTQYF. For the CDR3, the DNA is TGCGCCAGCAGCTTGGCGGCTAGCCGTACGCAGTATTTT. Full variable domain (outside the CDR3, taken from reference TRBV5-1 and TRBJ2-3): KAGVTQTPRYLIKTRGQQVTLSCSPISGHRSVSWYQQTPGQGLQFLFEYFSETQRNKGNFPGRFSGRQFSNSRSEMNVSTLELGDSALYLCASSLAASRTQYFGPGTRLTVL.

The V call is TRBV7-8, the J call TRBJ1-5; no definite D call. The germline V and J ends were trimmed by 5 bases and 3 bases, with 14 bases remaining between them. This CDR3 has 15 residues. Germline V CDR1 and CDR2: SGHVS, FQNEAQ. CDR3 in amino acids: CASSEEVLVNQPQHF. CDR3 coding DNA: TGTGCCAGCAGCGAGGAGGTGCTCGTCAATCAGCCCCAGCATTTT.

The J gene is TRBJ2-2, the V gene TRBV28; 8 bases align to TRBD1. The CDR3 runs to 16 residues. The germline V gene has CDR1 MDHEN and CDR2 SYDVKM. The V and J ends lost 6 bases and 4 bases, in that order; junction bases with no gene match: 10. The CDR3 DNA sequence: TGTGCCAGCAGCCCGATACTTACAGGGGGCACCGGGGAGCTGTTTTTT. It is translated as CASSPILTGGTGELFF. The complete variable domain, with remaining parts taken from reference TRBV28 and TRBJ2-2, reads DVKVTQSSRYLVKRTGEKVFLECVQDMDHENMFWYRQDPGLGLRLIYFSYDVKMKEKGDIPEGYSVSREKKERFSLILESASTNQTSMYLCASSPILTGGTGELFFGEGSRLTVL.

J is TRBJ2-3 and V is TRBV29-1, with 7 bases that match TRBD1. The CDR3 runs 11 residues. The ends lost 7 bases at V and 6 bases at J; junction bases unmatched: 4. Germline assignment: CDR1 SQVTM and CDR2 ANQGSEA. The CDR3 loop reads CSGQGSDTQYF. CDR3 nucleotides: TGCAGCGGACAGGGCTCGGATACGCAGTATTTT.

The V call is TRBV3-1 (or the pseudogene TRBV3-2), the J call TRBJ2-7; D possibly corresponds to TRBD2 (5 bases). Germline V gene lookup returns CDR1 LGHDT and CDR2 YNNKEL (reference sequence). V gave up 7 bases and J gave up 0 bases, with 19 bases separating them. This CDR3 is built from 16 residues. CDR3 sequence reads: CASTLGLIGASYEQYF. The CDR3 nucleotides are TGTGCCAGCACCCTTGGACTGATCGGAGCCTCCTACGAGCAGTACTTC.

The rearrangement joins TRBV4-2 to TRBJ1-1; D gene ambiguous. Trimming shortened V by 2 bases and J by 7 bases, and 20 bases separated the two germline ends. This CDR3 has 16 amino acids. Germline values: CDR1 LGHNA, CDR2 YNFKEQ. The CDR3 loop reads CASSQRDGLLRGEAFF. In DNA, the CDR3 is TGTGCCAGCAGCCAACGAGACGGCCTACTGCGAGGTGAAGCTTTCTTT.

The chain has TRBV7-9 and TRBJ2-3, with TRBD2 matching over 8 bases. The germline CDR1 and CDR2 sequences are SEHNR and FQNEAQ (reference sequence). The CDR3 contains 15 residues. With V trimmed by 5 bases and J by 6 bases, 10 bases remained unmatched. The CDR3 region is CASSPYSGDTDTQYF. The DNA for the CDR3 is TGTGCCAGCAGCCCATATAGCGGGGACACCGATACGCAGTATTTT.

V and J are TRBV18 and TRBJ2-5; 7 bases align to TRBD2. CDR3 length: 15 amino acids. Germline V gives CDR1 KGHSH, CDR2 LQKENI. V dropped 2 bases and J dropped 1; count of bases not matched to a gene: 4. The CDR3 region is CASSPRGGSQETQYF. For the CDR3, the DNA is TGTGCCAGCTCACCAAGGGGAGGGAGCCAAGAGACCCAGTACTTC.

The V and J genes are TRBV18 and TRBJ1-5; 7 bases are a match to TRBD1. This CDR3 is built from 14 residues. V lost 3 bases and J lost 3; bases outside the gene matches: 2. The germline V gene encodes CDR1 KGHSH and CDR2 LQKENI. The chain's CDR3 is CASSPGQTNQPQHF. In nucleotides, the CDR3 is TGTGCCAGCTCACCGGGACAGACCAATCAGCCCCAGCATTTT.

V usage is TRBV7-2 and J usage is TRBJ2-7, with 8 bases lining up with TRBD1. Germline lookup yields CDR1 SGHTA and CDR2 FQGNSA. Trimming at V came to 0 bases and at J to 7 bases, leaving 5 bases not matched to a gene. CDR3 size: 14 residues. The CDR3 DNA follows: TGTGCCAGCAGCTTAGCGGACAGGGAGAAAGAGCAGTACTTC. This translates into CASSLADREKEQYF.

The V gene is TRBV7-2, the J gene TRBJ2-7; 7 nucleotides agree with TRBD1. This CDR3 has 14 residues. CDR1 is SGHTA, CDR2 FQGNSA, per germline. Trimming cost V 5 bases and J 2 bases; bases outside gene matches: 6. CDR3 nucleotide sequence: TGTGCCAGCAGCAGAGGGGACAGCACCTACGAGCAGTACTTC. It translates to CASSRGDSTYEQYF.

This clone was seen at least ten times. This chain connects TRBV5-6 to TRBJ1-6; D uncertain. Germline V gives CDR1 SGHDT, CDR2 YYEEEE. The CDR3 has 12 amino acids. V lost 4 bases and J lost 15, with 14 bases in between. CDR3 loop: CASSAGPGDLHF. CDR3 in DNA: TGTGCCAGCAGCGCGGGCCCCGGTGACCTCCACTTT. Based on the CDR3 plus reference TRBV5-6 and TRBJ1-6, the full variable domain is DAGVTQSPTHLIKTRGQQVTLRCSPKSGHDTVSWYQQALGQGPQFIFQYYEEEERQRGNFPDRFSGHQFPNYSSELNVNALLLGDSALYLCASSAGPGDLHFGNGTRLTVT.

The CDR3 bases are TGTGCCAGCAGTCGGCAGGGGCCATCCTACGAGCAGTACTTC. Translating it yields CASSRQGPSYEQYF. This chain links TRBV25-1 with TRBJ2-7; weak D call: TRBD1 (6 bases). This CDR3 is 14 amino acids long. Deletions cut 5 bases from V and 1 base from J, with 12 bases between. Germline loops: CDR1 MGHDK, CDR2 SYGVNS.

The rearrangement joins TRBV18 to TRBJ2-5; D is uncertain. CDR3 length equals 13 residues. Trimming took off 2 bases at V and 3 bases at J, with 7 bases between the two ends. Germline CDR1 and CDR2: KGHSH and LQKENI. The CDR3 loop is CASSPDLEETQYF. In DNA, the CDR3 is TGTGCCAGCTCACCAGATCTAGAAGAGACCCAGTACTTC.

The genes are TRBV28 and TRBJ1-2; perhaps TRBD1 as D (5 bases). The V end was cut by 6 bases, the J end by 4 bases, with 12 bases between. The V gene's germline CDR1 is MDHEN and CDR2 SYDVKM. This CDR3 has 13 residues. For the CDR3, the DNA is TGTGCCAGCAGCGTCCAGGGCTTCTATGGCTACACCTTC. Translated: CASSVQGFYGYTF.

This chain uses TRBV19 with TRBJ2-2; TRBD2 agrees at 10 bases. In germline, CDR1 is LNHDA, CDR2 SQIVND (reference sequence). V shed 4 bases, J shed 1 base, and the junction held 12 bases outside the gene matches. CDR3 length: 19 amino acids. Written as DNA, the CDR3 is TGTGCCAGTAGTACTCTTGGGGGGCTAGCGGGAGTGAACACCGGGGAGCTGTTTTTT. Translation gives CASSTLGGLAGVNTGELFF.

The V call is TRBV14, the J call TRBJ2-7; D is unclear. Germline V gene sequence: CDR1 SGHDN, CDR2 FVKESK. Trimming shortened V by 0 bases and J by 7 bases, and 7 bases separated the two germline ends. The CDR3 runs to 12 residues. CDR3 bases: TGTGCCAGCAGCCAAGATGAGCTGGAGCAGTACTTC. Residues: CASSQDELEQYF.

This sequence joins TRBV7-9 and TRBJ2-1, with D possibly matching TRBD2 (6 bases). Between the trimmed V and J ends, which lost 5 bases and 6 bases, there was a span of 17 bases. The CDR3 has 15 residues. The germline gives CDR1 SEHNR, CDR2 FQNEAQ (reference sequence). The CDR3 sequence is CASSPTGTLSNEQFF. In DNA form, the CDR3 reads TGTGCCAGCAGCCCAACGGGGACTCTTTCCAATGAGCAGTTCTTC. Combining the CDR3 with reference TRBV7-9 and TRBJ2-1 gives the whole variable domain DTGVSQNPRHKITKRGQNVTFRCDPISEHNRLYWYRQTLGQGPEFLTYFQNEAQLEKSRLLSDRFSAERPKGSFSTLEIQRTEQGDSAMYLCASSPTGTLSNEQFFGPGTRLTVL.